This passage covers 25 T cell receptor beta chains from one sample sequenced in a study of blood T cell repertoires in COVID-19. Generated by immunoSEQ multiplex PCR, the TCRdb table keeps only in-frame clones and is missing some. Here the sample spans roughly 350,000 clones, approximately 90% being singletons. Sequencing was done on a sample of peripheral blood. The source is a woman aged 18-35 years who had recovered from COVID-19.

The V and J genes are TRBV24-1 and TRBJ1-5, with 7 bases lining up with TRBD1. Germline CDR1 is KGHDR and CDR2 is SFDVKD. V gave up 9 bases and J gave up 2 bases; unmatched junction bases: 21. This CDR3 is built from 19 residues. CDR3 nucleotide sequence: TGTGCCACCTCAGTGGGCCGTGGCAGGGGGTTCGGCGGCAATCAGCCCCAGCATTTT. This translates into CATSVGRGRGFGGNQPQHF.

This clone appeared once. CDR3 amino acids: CASTPSWTGTNEQFF. The CDR3 nucleotides are TGTGCCAGCACCCCCTCGTGGACAGGGACCAATGAGCAGTTCTTC. This chain connects TRBV6-2 or TRBV6-3 to TRBJ2-1, with TRBD1 matching over 8 bases. The V gene's germline CDR1 is MNHEY and CDR2 SVGEGT. Trimming took 7 bases from V and 6 from J; bases not matched to a gene: 11. This CDR3 has 15 residues.

The chain joins TRBV27 to TRBJ2-7; TRBD2 aligns across 13 bases. The germline V gene has CDR1 MNHEY and CDR2 SMNVEV (reference sequence). V lost 5 bases and J lost 2; bases outside the gene matches: 15. CDR3 length: 19 amino acids. CDR3 sequence (DNA): TGTGCCAGCAGTCCCTGGGGGGGGACTAGCGGGATGAAGGCCTACGAGCAGTACGTC. Translating gives CASSPWGGTSGMKAYEQYV.

The chain combines TRBV6-6 with TRBJ1-5, with D uncertain. The V gene's germline CDR1 is MNHNY and CDR2 SVGAGI (reference sequence). V was cut by 8 bases and J by 2 bases, with 13 bases left in between. CDR3 length equals 14 residues. CDR3 loop: CASVSRLGNQPQHF. Here the CDR3 DNA reads TGTGCCAGCGTGAGCAGGCTGGGCAATCAGCCCCAGCATTTT.

This sequence joins TRBV6-2 or TRBV6-3 and TRBJ1-5, with a weak D call TRBD1 (6 bases). Germline V gives CDR1 MNHEY, CDR2 SVGEGT. The CDR3 contains 18 residues. The V end lost 0 bases, the J end lost 2 bases, and 17 bases lay between the germline ends. Here the CDR3 DNA reads TGTGCCAGCAGTTACTCGTACCCCATACAGGGTGGCAATCAGCCCCAGCATTTT. It is translated as CASSYSYPIQGGNQPQHF.

The gene calls are TRBV18 and TRBJ1-2; D possibly corresponds to TRBD1 (6 bases). V gave up 2 bases and J gave up 8 bases, with 15 bases separating them. Per germline, CDR1 KGHSH and CDR2 LQKENI. This CDR3 comprises 14 residues. CDR3 DNA: TGTGCCAGCTCACCAAACCAGGGGAGACACGGCTACACCTTC. This translates into CASSPNQGRHGYTF.

The chain links TRBV19 to TRBJ1-2; D not certain. Germline CDR1 and CDR2: LNHDA and SQIVND (reference sequence). CDR3 length: 16 amino acids. Trimming removed 0 bases from V and 4 bases from J, with 15 bases in between. The CDR3: CASSIEPAWAGYGYTF. The CDR3, as DNA: TGTGCCAGTAGTATAGAACCCGCCTGGGCAGGCTATGGCTACACCTTC. Complete variable domain (other parts from reference TRBV19 and TRBJ1-2): DGGITQSPKYLFRKEGQNVTLSCEQNLNHDAMYWYRQDPGQGLRLIYYSQIVNDFQKGDIAEGYSVSREKKESFPLTVTSAQKNPTAFYLCASSIEPAWAGYGYTFGSGTRLTVV.

The rearrangement links TRBV28 to TRBJ1-5; the D gene is possibly TRBD1 (5 bases). CDR3 length: 15 amino acids. The germline gives CDR1 MDHEN, CDR2 SYDVKM. Trimming took off 3 bases at V and 1 base at J, with 10 bases between the two ends. CDR3 bases: TGTGCCAGCAGTTTTGATCAGGGCAGCAATCAGCCCCAGCATTTT. This codes for CASSFDQGSNQPQHF.

The chain uses TRBV5-1 and TRBJ2-3; TRBD2 agrees at 13 bases. This CDR3 region has 16 residues. Trimming at V came to 5 bases and at J to 8 bases, leaving 11 bases not matched to a gene. In germline, CDR1 is SGHRS, CDR2 YFSETQ. DNA for the CDR3: TGCGCCAGCAGAGGGACTAGCGGGACGGGATGGGGTACGCAGTATTTT. As protein: CASRGTSGTGWGTQYF.

The chain employs TRBV7-8 and TRBJ2-5; D is unresolved. The CDR3 spans 14 residues. Trimming stripped 3 bases from V and 2 bases from J, with 10 bases between. Germline-derived CDR1 and CDR2 are SGHVS and FQNEAQ. The CDR3 loop is CASSFLRVQETQYF. CDR3 coding DNA: TGTGCCAGCAGCTTTCTACGGGTACAAGAGACCCAGTACTTC. Combining the CDR3 with reference TRBV7-8 and TRBJ2-5 gives the whole variable domain GAGVSQSPRYKVAKRGQDVALRCDPISGHVSLFWYQQALGQGPEFLTYFQNEAQLDKSGLPSDRFFAERPEGSVSTLKIQRTQQEDSAVYLCASSFLRVQETQYFGPGTRLLVL.

This CDR3 is CAWGKTGITEAFF. CDR3 sequence (DNA): TGTGCCTGGGGGAAGACAGGTATCACTGAAGCTTTCTTT. The rearrangement joins TRBV30 to TRBJ1-1, with D perhaps TRBD1 (6 bases). The CDR3 runs to 13 residues. Germline V CDR1 and CDR2: GTSNPN, SVGIG (reference sequence). V lost 5 bases, J lost 4 bases, and 14 bases lay in between.

This clone was detected once. The chain uses TRBV24-1 and TRBJ2-1; no clear D gene. V was cut by 3 bases and J by 4 bases, with 15 bases left in between. CDR3 length: 16 residues. CDR1 is KGHDR, CDR2 SFDVKD, per germline. The CDR3 sequence: CATSDLRSSLYNEQFF. CDR3 nucleotide sequence: TGTGCCACCAGTGATCTCCGCTCCAGTTTATACAATGAGCAGTTCTTC.

This chain connects TRBV9 to TRBJ2-5; tentative D call: TRBD2 (5 bases). Germline V gene sequence: CDR1 SGDLS, CDR2 YYNGEE. The CDR3 spans 15 residues. V lost 0 bases to trimming and J lost 5 bases, with 14 bases between them. The CDR3 region has the DNA TGTGCCAGCAGCGTAGGCCGAGGGCCCTCGGAGACCCAGTACTTC. The encoded protein is CASSVGRGPSETQYF. The variable domain in full, with the rest retrieved from reference TRBV9 and TRBJ2-5, is DSGVTQTPKHLITATGQRVTLRCSPRSGDLSVYWYQQSLDQGLQFLIQYYNGEERAKGNILERFSAQQFPDLHSELNLSSLELGDSALYFCASSVGRGPSETQYFGPGTRLLVL.

The chain employs TRBV2 and TRBJ2-2, with TRBD1 matching 9 bases. Germline V gives CDR1 SNHLY, CDR2 FYNNEI. V was clipped by 6 bases and J by 5 bases; unmatched bases: 4. The CDR3 covers 14 residues. The CDR3 DNA follows: TGTGCCAGCAGGGGACAGGGACCTACCGGGGAGCTGTTTTTT. It translates to CASRGQGPTGELFF.

The chain employs TRBV4-1 and TRBJ1-1; TRBD1 matches 10 bases. The CDR3 is made up of 15 amino acids. V trimming: 4 bases; J trimming: 5 bases; junction bases outside the gene matches: 7. CDR1 and CDR2 (germline): MGHRA, YSYEKL. CDR3 nucleotides: TGCGCCAGCAGCCGGGGACAGGGGCGTCGAACTGAAGCTTTCTTT. Amino acid sequence: CASSRGQGRRTEAFF.

V and J are TRBV28 and TRBJ2-7; TRBD2 matches at 14 bases. V dropped 6 bases and J dropped 0; count of bases not matched to a gene: 10. In germline, CDR1 is MDHEN, CDR2 SYDVKM. This CDR3 region has 18 residues. In nucleotides, the CDR3 is TGTGCCAGCAGCAGCGGACTAGCGGGAGGAATGAGCTCCTACGAGCAGTACGTC. It is translated as CASSSGLAGGMSSYEQYV.

The CDR3 bases are TGTGCCAGTAATAAGGGACAGGAGCCTATTCAGTACTTC. As protein: CASNKGQEPIQYF. This chain links TRBV19 with TRBJ2-4; 8 bases align to TRBD1. Unmatched junction bases numbered 9, after V lost 7 bases and J lost 10 bases. The CDR3 runs to 13 residues. CDR1 and CDR2 from the germline V gene are LNHDA and SQIVND (reference sequence).

The chain recombines TRBV24-1 with TRBJ1-2; D gene ambiguous. The V and J ends lost 7 bases and 8 bases respectively, with 25 bases between them. This CDR3 spans 16 amino acids. Per germline, CDR1 KGHDR and CDR2 SFDVKD. CDR3 sequence reads: CATSPREVSPGFGYTF. In DNA form, the CDR3 reads TGTGCCACCAGCCCACGGGAGGTCAGCCCGGGGTTCGGCTACACCTTC.

The chain joins TRBV30 to TRBJ1-5; D may be TRBD1 (5 bases). The CDR3 length is 13 residues. Germline lookup yields CDR1 GTSNPN and CDR2 SVGIG (reference sequence). Trimming pared 3 bases from V and 5 bases from J, leaving 11 bases between. In DNA, the CDR3 is TGTGCCTGGAGCCCCGGGGGGGATCAGCCCCAGCATTTT. This encodes CAWSPGGDQPQHF.

This chain uses TRBV27 with TRBJ1-5; a possible D gene is TRBD1 (6 bases). CDR1 and CDR2 from the germline V gene are MNHEY and SMNVEV (reference sequence). V dropped 6 bases and J dropped 4 bases, with 13 bases sitting between them. There are 14 residues in the CDR3. In DNA, the CDR3 is TGTGCCAGCAGGGGGGGGCAAAGGAATCAGCCCCAGCATTTT. Translating gives CASRGGQRNQPQHF.

The chain links TRBV7-9 to TRBJ1-4; D might be TRBD1 (5 bases). Per germline, CDR1 SEHNR and CDR2 FQNEAQ (reference sequence). This CDR3 is 15 amino acids long. V dropped 3 bases and J dropped 8 bases, with 16 bases sitting between them. The CDR3 protein is CASSLEGLPGEKLFF. The CDR3 region has the DNA TGTGCCAGCAGCTTGGAGGGACTGCCGGGGGAAAAACTGTTTTTT.

With respect to this clone: A read error may explain this, as a much larger clone is one base away. The chain recombines TRBV5-8 with TRBJ2-1, with 11 bases aligning to TRBD2. From germline, CDR1 is SGHTS and CDR2 YDEGEE. V was pared by 0 bases and J by 4 bases, with 0 bases of the junction left unmatched. The CDR3 has 15 residues. The CDR3 here is CASSLGLAGYNEQFF. CDR3 in DNA: TGTGCCAGCAGCTTGGGACTAGCGGGATACAATGAGCAGTTCTTC. Full variable domain (remainder filled in from reference TRBV5-8 and TRBJ2-1): EAGVTQSPTHLIKTRGQQATLRCSPISGHTSVYWYQQALGLGLQFLLWYDEGEERNRGNFPPRFSGRQFPNYSSELNVNALELEDSALYLCASSLGLAGYNEQFFGPGTRLTVL.

This clone turned up a few times. J is TRBJ2-7 and V is TRBV7-8, with 13 bases identical to TRBD2. The CDR3 consists of 14 residues. The J segment lost 4 bases and the V segment lost 3 bases, leaving 0 bases of the junction unmatched. CDR1 and CDR2 from the germline V gene are SGHVS and FQNEAQ. CDR3 residues: CASSLGLAGYEQYV. The DNA for the CDR3 is TGTGCCAGCAGCTTGGGACTAGCGGGATACGAGCAGTACGTC.

This chain connects TRBV9 to TRBJ2-3; possible D gene TRBD1, 5 bases. The CDR3 has 12 amino acids. The germline gives CDR1 SGDLS, CDR2 YYNGEE. Trimming stripped 2 bases from V and 6 bases from J, with 7 bases between. CDR3 sequence reads: CASSVNRDTQYF. The DNA for the CDR3 is TGTGCCAGCAGCGTCAACAGGGATACGCAGTATTTT.

The gene calls are TRBV18 and TRBJ2-7; tentative D call: TRBD2 (5 bases). Germline V gene lookup returns CDR1 KGHSH and CDR2 LQKENI. The CDR3 is 13 amino acids. V dropped 3 bases and J dropped 5 bases, with 11 bases sitting between them. CDR3 amino acids: CASSPGVAHEQYV. CDR3 sequence (DNA): TGTGCCAGCTCACCCGGGGTTGCCCACGAGCAGTACGTC.